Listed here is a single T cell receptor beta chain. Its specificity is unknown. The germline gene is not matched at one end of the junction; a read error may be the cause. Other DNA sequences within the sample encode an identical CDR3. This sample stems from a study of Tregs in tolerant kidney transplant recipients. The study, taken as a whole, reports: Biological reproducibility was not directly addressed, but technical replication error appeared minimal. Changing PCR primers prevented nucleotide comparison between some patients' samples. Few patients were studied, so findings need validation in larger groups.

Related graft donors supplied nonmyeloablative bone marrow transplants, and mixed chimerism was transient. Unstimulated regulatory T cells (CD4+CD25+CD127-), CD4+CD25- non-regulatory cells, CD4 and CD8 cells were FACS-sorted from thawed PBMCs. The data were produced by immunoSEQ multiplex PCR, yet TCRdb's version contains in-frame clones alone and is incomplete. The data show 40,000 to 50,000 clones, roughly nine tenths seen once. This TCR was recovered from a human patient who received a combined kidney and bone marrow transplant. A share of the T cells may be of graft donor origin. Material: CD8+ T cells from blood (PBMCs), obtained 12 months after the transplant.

The CDR3 region is CASSSPGQGSHEQYF. The CDR3 DNA follows: TGTGCCAGCTCATCACCGGGACAGGGGAGCCACGAGCAGTACTTC. The rearrangement links TRBV18 to TRBJ2-7; 10 bases fit TRBD1. The germline gives CDR1 KGHSH, CDR2 LQKENI. This CDR3 has 15 residues.